The source of this T cell receptor beta chain is a study of blood T cell repertoires in COVID-19. About the study: Samples representing acute and convalescent COVID-19 were sourced from the United States, Italy and Spain.

Original data processing: Estimation of nucleated cell counts was performed using reference gene primer amplification. Assay used: immunoSEQ multiplex PCR; TCRdb lists only in-frame clones, some missing. The DNA was the basis for D and trimming; V, J and clone size are from that table. The sample holds some 150,000 clones, roughly 85% seen once. A few counts support this clone. The CDR3 contains 18 residues. Germline-derived CDR1 and CDR2 are MNHEY and SMNVEV (reference sequence). The germline V and J ends were trimmed by 3 bases and 0 bases, with 15 bases remaining between them. The source of this sequence is a human donor with acute or convalescent COVID-19. The donor label of this sample is uncertain. The chain uses TRBV27 and TRBJ1-6, with D perhaps matching TRBD1 (6 bases). The sequenced sample consisted of peripheral blood. CDR3 bases: TGTGCCAGCAGTTTTTCTAGACAGGTCAGCTCCTATAATTCACCCCTCCACTTT. Its protein is CASSFSRQVSSYNSPLHF.